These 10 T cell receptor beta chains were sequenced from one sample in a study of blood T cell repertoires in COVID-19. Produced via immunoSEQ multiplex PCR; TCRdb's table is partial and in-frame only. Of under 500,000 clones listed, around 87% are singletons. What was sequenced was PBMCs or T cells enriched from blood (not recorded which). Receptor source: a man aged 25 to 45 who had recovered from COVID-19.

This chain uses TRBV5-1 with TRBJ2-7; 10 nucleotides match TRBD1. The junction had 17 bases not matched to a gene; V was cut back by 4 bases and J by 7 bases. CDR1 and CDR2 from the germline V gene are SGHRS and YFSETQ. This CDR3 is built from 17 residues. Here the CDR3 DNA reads TGCGCCAGCAGCAAAGGAAAGACAGGGGGCCCCCGAATGGAGCAGTACTTC. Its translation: CASSKGKTGGPRMEQYF.

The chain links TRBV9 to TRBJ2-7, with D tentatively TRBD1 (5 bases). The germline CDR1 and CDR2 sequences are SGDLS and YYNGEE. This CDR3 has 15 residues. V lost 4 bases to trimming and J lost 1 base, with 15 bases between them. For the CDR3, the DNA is TGTGCCAGCAGCATCTACGACAGCCCATCCTACGAGCAGTACTTC. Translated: CASSIYDSPSYEQYF.

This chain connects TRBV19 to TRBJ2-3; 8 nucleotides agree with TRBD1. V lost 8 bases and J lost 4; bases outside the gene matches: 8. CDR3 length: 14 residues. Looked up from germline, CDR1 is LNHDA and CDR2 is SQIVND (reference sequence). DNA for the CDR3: TGTGCCAGTCGCGGACAGGGAGTTTCAGATACGCAGTATTTT. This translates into CASRGQGVSDTQYF.

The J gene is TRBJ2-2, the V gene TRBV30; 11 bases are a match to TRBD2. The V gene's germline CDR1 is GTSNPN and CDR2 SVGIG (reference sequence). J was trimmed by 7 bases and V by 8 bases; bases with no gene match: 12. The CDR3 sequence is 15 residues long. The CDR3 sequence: CALRMTSGMVGELFF. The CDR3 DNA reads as TGTGCCCTACGAATGACTAGCGGGATGGTCGGGGAGCTGTTTTTT.

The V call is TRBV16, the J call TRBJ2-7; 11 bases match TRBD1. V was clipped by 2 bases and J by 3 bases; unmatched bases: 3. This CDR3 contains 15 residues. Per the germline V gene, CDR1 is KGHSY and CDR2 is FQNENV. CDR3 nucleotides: TGTGCCAGCAGCCAAGGGGACAGGGGGTTCTACGAGCAGTACTTC. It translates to CASSQGDRGFYEQYF.

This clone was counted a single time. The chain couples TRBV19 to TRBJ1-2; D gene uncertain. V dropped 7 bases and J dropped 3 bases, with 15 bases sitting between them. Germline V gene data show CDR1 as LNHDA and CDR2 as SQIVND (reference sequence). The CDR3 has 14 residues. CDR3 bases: TGTGCCAGTACCCCAGCAGGAAGAGACTATGGCTACACCTTC. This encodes CASTPAGRDYGYTF.

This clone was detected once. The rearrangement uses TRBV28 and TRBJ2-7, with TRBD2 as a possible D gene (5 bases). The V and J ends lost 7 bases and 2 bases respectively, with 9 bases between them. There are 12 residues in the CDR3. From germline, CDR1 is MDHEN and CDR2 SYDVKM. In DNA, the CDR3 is TGTGCCAGCAATGGACTTACCTACGAGCAGTACTTC. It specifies CASNGLTYEQYF.

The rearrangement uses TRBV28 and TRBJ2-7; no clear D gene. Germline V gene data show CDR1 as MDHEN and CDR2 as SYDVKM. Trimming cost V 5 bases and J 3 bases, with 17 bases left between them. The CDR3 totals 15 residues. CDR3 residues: CASSPLRVANYEQYF. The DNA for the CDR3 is TGTGCCAGCAGTCCCCTCCGTGTGGCCAACTACGAGCAGTACTTC.

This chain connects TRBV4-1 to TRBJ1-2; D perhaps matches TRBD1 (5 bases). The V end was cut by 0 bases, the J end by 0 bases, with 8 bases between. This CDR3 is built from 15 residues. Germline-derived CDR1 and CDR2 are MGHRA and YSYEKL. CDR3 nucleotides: TGCGCCAGCAGCCAAGATAAGGGGTCTAACTATGGCTACACCTTC. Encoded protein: CASSQDKGSNYGYTF.

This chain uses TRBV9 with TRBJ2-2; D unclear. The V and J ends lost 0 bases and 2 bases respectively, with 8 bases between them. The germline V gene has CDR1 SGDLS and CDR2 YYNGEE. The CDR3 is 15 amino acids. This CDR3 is CASSVALHNTGELFF. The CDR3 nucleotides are TGTGCCAGCAGCGTAGCACTCCATAACACCGGGGAGCTGTTTTTT.